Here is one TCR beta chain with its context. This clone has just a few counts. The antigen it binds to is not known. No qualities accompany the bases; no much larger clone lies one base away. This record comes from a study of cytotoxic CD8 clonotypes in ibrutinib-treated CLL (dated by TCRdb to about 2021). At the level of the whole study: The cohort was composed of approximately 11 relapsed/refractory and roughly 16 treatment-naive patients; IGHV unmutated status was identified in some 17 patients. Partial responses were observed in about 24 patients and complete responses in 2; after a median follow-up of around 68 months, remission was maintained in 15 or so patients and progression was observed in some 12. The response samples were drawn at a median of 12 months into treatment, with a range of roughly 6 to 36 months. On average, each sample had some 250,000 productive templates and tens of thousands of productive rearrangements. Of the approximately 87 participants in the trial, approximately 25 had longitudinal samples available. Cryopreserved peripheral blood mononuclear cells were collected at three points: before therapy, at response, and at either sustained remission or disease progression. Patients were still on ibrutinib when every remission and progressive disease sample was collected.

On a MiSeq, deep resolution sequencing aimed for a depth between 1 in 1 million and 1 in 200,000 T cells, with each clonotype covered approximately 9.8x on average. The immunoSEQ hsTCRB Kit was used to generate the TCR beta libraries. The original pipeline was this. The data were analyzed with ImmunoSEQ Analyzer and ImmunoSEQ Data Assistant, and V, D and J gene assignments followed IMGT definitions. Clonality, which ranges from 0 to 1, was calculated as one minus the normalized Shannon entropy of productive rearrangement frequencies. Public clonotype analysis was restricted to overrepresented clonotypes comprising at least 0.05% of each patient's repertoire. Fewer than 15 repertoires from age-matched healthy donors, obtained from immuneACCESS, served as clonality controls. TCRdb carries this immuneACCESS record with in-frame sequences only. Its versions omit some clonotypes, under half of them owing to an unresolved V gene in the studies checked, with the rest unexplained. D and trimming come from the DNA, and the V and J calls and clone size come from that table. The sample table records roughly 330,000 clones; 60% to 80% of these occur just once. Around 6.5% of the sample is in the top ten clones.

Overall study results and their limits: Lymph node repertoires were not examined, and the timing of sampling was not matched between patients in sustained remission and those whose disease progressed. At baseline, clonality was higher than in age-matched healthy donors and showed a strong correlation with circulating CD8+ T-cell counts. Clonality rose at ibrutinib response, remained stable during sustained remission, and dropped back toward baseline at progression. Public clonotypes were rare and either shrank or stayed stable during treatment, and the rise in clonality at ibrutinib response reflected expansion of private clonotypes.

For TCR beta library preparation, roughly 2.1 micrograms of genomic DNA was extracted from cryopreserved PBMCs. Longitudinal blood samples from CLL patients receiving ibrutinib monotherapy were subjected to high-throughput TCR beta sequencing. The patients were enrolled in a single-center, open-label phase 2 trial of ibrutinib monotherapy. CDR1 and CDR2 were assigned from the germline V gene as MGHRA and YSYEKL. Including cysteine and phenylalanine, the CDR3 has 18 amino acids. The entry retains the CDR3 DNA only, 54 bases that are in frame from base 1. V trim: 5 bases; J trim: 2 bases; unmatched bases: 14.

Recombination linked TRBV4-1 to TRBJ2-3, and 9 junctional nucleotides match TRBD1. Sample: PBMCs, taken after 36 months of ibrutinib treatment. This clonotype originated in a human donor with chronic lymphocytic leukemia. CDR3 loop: CASSARGSDRGFTDTQYF. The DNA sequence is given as TGCGCCAGCAGCGCCCGTGGCTCGGACAGGGGTTTCACAGATACGCAGTATTTT.